This TCR beta chain was identified in a study of regulatory T cells in long-lasting Graves disease. Study-level points and caveats: In persistent patients, shared public clonotypes (around 2,500) outnumbered those in new patients (about 890). Accuracy may have suffered from the small sample size. Newly diagnosed Graves' patients exceeded persistent ones in TCR diversity. Under persistent disease, TRBV28, TRBJ1-2 and TRBJ2-5 were used preferentially.

Time point given: persistent/refractory GD, antithyroid drugs over 5 years with positive TRAb. Preparation of the TCR library used RNA extracted from PBMCs. With V trimmed by 5 bases and J by 6 bases, 5 bases remained unmatched. CDR3 length equals 14 residues. CDR1 and CDR2 (germline): DFQATT, SNEGSKA (reference sequence). Building of the TCR beta libraries involved iRepertoire HTBI primers and Arm-PCR of CDR3 regions. TCRdb re-called the multiplex PCR reads with MiXCR, one entry per CDR3 protein. Of 400,000 or so distinct CDR3 sequences in the sample, about 20% were seen once. A word on this clonotype: Antigen: not known.

The input for sequencing was peripheral blood mononuclear cells (PBMCs), taken when the disease was refractory, from a patient treated with antithyroid drugs. This receptor was identified in a female donor with Graves disease. The chain joins TRBV20-1 to TRBJ2-2, with 11 bases that match TRBD1. CDR3: CSAPGQGVSGELFF. In nucleotides, the CDR3 is TGCAGTGCTCCGGGACAGGGGGTTTCCGGGGAGCTGTTTTTT.